Presented here are 22 T cell receptor beta chains from one specimen sequenced in a study of blood T cell repertoires in COVID-19. The repertoire was sequenced with immunoSEQ multiplex PCR; TCRdb's copy has only in-frame clones and lacks some. The data show some 260,000 clones, 85% to 90% seen once. Sequencing was done on a sample of peripheral blood. Every receptor here comes from a woman aged 40 to 50 who had recovered from COVID-19.

The table lists this clone with a count of one. The DNA of the CDR3 is TGTGCCAGCAGCTTGTGGGCGGGAGTCCAAGAGACCCAGTACTTC. As protein: CASSLWAGVQETQYF. The chain recombines TRBV5-6 with TRBJ2-5, with 7 bases identical to TRBD2. CDR3 size: 15 residues. V gave up 1 base and J gave up 1 base; unmatched junction bases: 4. Germline V gene lookup returns CDR1 SGHDT and CDR2 YYEEEE.

The chain recombines TRBV12-3 or TRBV12-4 with TRBJ1-3; possibly TRBD1 for D (5 bases). Trimming removed 7 bases at V and 11 bases at J, with 9 bases between. This CDR3 contains 10 residues. The CDR3 DNA follows: TGTGCCAGCACCCGGGGGGCCATATATTTT. Translated, it gives CASTRGAIYF.

This clone was counted a few times. J is TRBJ1-5 and V is TRBV30; no clear D gene. Germline CDR1 and CDR2: GTSNPN and SVGIG (reference sequence). CDR3 size: 14 residues. V shed 1 base and J shed 3 bases, with 10 bases lying between them. CDR3 DNA sequence: TGTGCCTGGAGTGAGGCGGCGGTCAATCAGCCCCAGCATTTT. It encodes CAWSEAAVNQPQHF.

The chain links TRBV19 to TRBJ1-2; 7 bases align to TRBD1. The V and J ends lost 1 base and 1 base, in that order; junction bases with no gene match: 3. CDR3 length: 15 amino acids. In germline, CDR1 is LNHDA, CDR2 SQIVND (reference sequence). The CDR3 sequence: CASSIGDSFNYGYTF. CDR3 coding DNA: TGTGCCAGTAGTATAGGGGACAGCTTTAACTATGGCTACACCTTC.

V and J are TRBV24-1 and TRBJ2-2; 9 bases are shared with TRBD2. CDR3 size: 20 residues. Germline CDR1 and CDR2: KGHDR and SFDVKD. V gave up 0 bases and J gave up 0 bases; unmatched junction bases: 10. CDR3 protein: CATSDLEVWTSATNTGELFF. CDR3 bases: TGTGCCACCAGTGATTTGGAGGTATGGACTAGCGCGACGAACACCGGGGAGCTGTTTTTT.

In its sample, this clone was seen once. The CDR3 reads CAWSVGGWSFF. Here the CDR3 DNA reads TGTGCCTGGAGTGTGGGGGGATGGTCGTTCTTT. The V and J genes are TRBV30 and TRBJ1-1; D may be TRBD1 (5 bases). CDR3 length: 11 amino acids. Trimming stripped 0 bases from V and 14 bases from J, with 13 bases between. Germline V gene sequence: CDR1 GTSNPN, CDR2 SVGIG (reference sequence).

This clone was observed a single time. V usage is TRBV16 and J usage is TRBJ1-6, with TRBD1 as a possible D gene (5 bases). The CDR3 runs to 16 residues. V gave up 4 bases and J gave up 3 bases, with 13 bases separating them. CDR1 and CDR2 from the germline V gene are KGHSY and FQNENV. The CDR3 here is CASSLPPDSYNSPLHF. Written as DNA, the CDR3 is TGTGCCAGCAGCCTCCCACCCGACAGCTATAATTCACCCCTCCACTTT.

CDR3 DNA: TGTGCCAGCAGCTCCGACTCCTCCTACAATGAGCAGTTCTTC. This sequence encodes CASSSDSSYNEQFF. This chain links TRBV7-3 with TRBJ2-1; D ambiguous. The V gene lost 4 bases and the J gene lost 0 bases, with 7 bases spanning the gap. Germline V lookup: CDR1 SGHTA, CDR2 FQGTGA. There are 14 residues in the CDR3.

This clone was recorded a few times. The V and J genes are TRBV5-6 and TRBJ2-7, with TRBD1 identical over 8 bases. The CDR3 has 16 residues. Germline trimming cut 3 bases from V and 2 bases from J; bases unmatched to any gene: 10. The germline gives CDR1 SGHDT, CDR2 YYEEEE. The CDR3 protein is CASSWGQAGQAYEQYF. Here the CDR3 DNA reads TGTGCCAGCAGCTGGGGACAGGCCGGGCAGGCCTACGAGCAGTACTTC.

The chain is built from TRBV10-2 and TRBJ1-3; 7 nucleotides agree with TRBD1. Germline lookup yields CDR1 WSHSY and CDR2 SAAADI. This CDR3 spans 14 amino acids. J was trimmed by 0 bases and V by 7 bases; bases with no gene match: 3. For the CDR3, the DNA is TGCGCCAGCAACCGACAGGGCTCTGGAAACACCATATATTTT. Protein sequence: CASNRQGSGNTIYF.

V and J are TRBV7-8 and TRBJ1-6; no reliable D call. This CDR3 comprises 14 residues. V lost 5 bases to trimming and J lost 9 bases, with 14 bases between them. Germline loops: CDR1 SGHVS, CDR2 FQNEAQ. For the CDR3, the DNA is TGTGCCAGCAGCCCCTTGCCCCCCGGTTCACCCCTCCACTTT. Translating gives CASSPLPPGSPLHF. Full variable domain (rest looked up from reference TRBV7-8 and TRBJ1-6): GAGVSQSPRYKVAKRGQDVALRCDPISGHVSLFWYQQALGQGPEFLTYFQNEAQLDKSGLPSDRFFAERPEGSVSTLKIQRTQQEDSAVYLCASSPLPPGSPLHFGNGTRLTVT.

The gene calls are TRBV20-1 and TRBJ1-2; TRBD1 is a possible D gene (6 bases). The CDR3 is made up of 11 amino acids. Trimming pared 6 bases from V and 8 bases from J, leaving 13 bases between. Germline V CDR1 and CDR2: DFQATT, SNEGSKA (reference sequence). The DNA of the CDR3 is TGCAGTGCACGAGGGGGTTTCGGCTACACCTTC. This translates into CSARGGFGYTF.

This chain links TRBV9 with TRBJ2-3; D unclear. V shed 2 bases and J shed 1 base, with 14 bases lying between them. Per germline, CDR1 SGDLS and CDR2 YYNGEE. The CDR3 extends over 16 amino acids. The CDR3: CASSVGGSPGTDTQYF. DNA for the CDR3: TGTGCCAGCAGCGTGGGTGGTAGCCCGGGCACAGATACGCAGTATTTT.

In this sample, this clone turned up a few times. One end of the junction varies from germline; a read error may be responsible. The rearrangement joins TRBV6-1 to TRBJ1-1; TRBD1 aligns across 7 bases. Germline CDR1 reads MNHNS; CDR2 reads SASEGT. The CDR3 is made up of 14 amino acids. CDR3 DNA sequence: TGTGCCAGCAGGGAAGGGGGCCTCGGCACTGAAGCTTTCTTT. It is translated as CASREGGLGTEAFF.

V usage is TRBV7-9 and J usage is TRBJ1-4; D is possibly TRBD1 (5 bases). Germline V gene data show CDR1 as SEHNR and CDR2 as FQNEAQ (reference sequence). Trimming pared 5 bases from V and 7 bases from J, leaving 14 bases between. This CDR3 region has 14 residues. The CDR3 DNA is TGTGCCAGCAGCCCTACAGGTCTAGGTGAAAAACTGTTTTTT. This sequence encodes CASSPTGLGEKLFF.

The chain uses TRBV5-1 and TRBJ2-5; TRBD2 matches at 7 bases. Germline loops: CDR1 SGHRS, CDR2 YFSETQ. This CDR3 is 14 amino acids long. V gave up 3 bases and J gave up 5 bases; unmatched junction bases: 7. The CDR3 here is CASSWGAGGETQYF. The CDR3 nucleotides read TGCGCCAGCAGCTGGGGCGCCGGGGGGGAGACCCAGTACTTC.

The chain couples TRBV4-3 to TRBJ1-6; D call uncertain. The CDR3 extends over 15 amino acids. Germline V gene data show CDR1 as LGHNA and CDR2 as YSLEER. Trimming shortened V by 2 bases and J by 7 bases, and 12 bases separated the two germline ends. CDR3 nucleotides: TGCGCCAGCAGCCAATATTTCCCCGTGAATTCACCCCTCCACTTT. Translating it yields CASSQYFPVNSPLHF.

V gene TRBV19 combines with J gene TRBJ2-3, with TRBD2 matching 10 bases. V gave up 3 bases and J gave up 4 bases; unmatched junction bases: 16. From germline, CDR1 is LNHDA and CDR2 SQIVND (reference sequence). The CDR3 runs to 19 residues. The CDR3 DNA sequence: TGTGCCAGTAGTATTGGTGGGCTAGCGGGAGCATTAGTGGCAGATACGCAGTATTTT. Translated, it gives CASSIGGLAGALVADTQYF.

The chain couples TRBV2 to TRBJ2-7; 14 bases are shared with TRBD2. The V gene end was trimmed by 5 bases and the J gene end by 5 bases; junction bases not matched to a gene: 11. From germline, CDR1 is SNHLY and CDR2 FYNNEI. This CDR3 contains 17 residues. The CDR3 is CASSTPGTSGSINEQYF. In nucleotides, the CDR3 is TGTGCCAGCAGTACCCCCGGGACTAGCGGGAGTATCAACGAGCAGTACTTC. Supplemented by reference TRBV2 and TRBJ2-7, the full variable domain reads EPEVTQTPSHQVTQMGQEVILRCVPISNHLYFYWYRQILGQKVEFLVSFYNNEISEKSEIFDDQFSVERPDGSNFTLKIRSTKLEDSAMYFCASSTPGTSGSINEQYFGPGTRLTVT.

The J gene is TRBJ2-7, the V gene TRBV4-1; 12 bases are shared with TRBD2. Germline V gene data show CDR1 as MGHRA and CDR2 as YSYEKL. The length of the CDR3 is 15 residues. Trimming cost V 3 bases and J 3 bases; bases outside gene matches: 3. The CDR3 sequence: CASSHQTSGSYEQYF. Here the CDR3 DNA reads TGCGCCAGCAGCCACCAGACTAGCGGGAGCTACGAGCAGTACTTC.

The chain carries TRBV5-1 and TRBJ2-3; TRBD1 is a possible D gene (5 bases). The CDR3 contains 17 residues. The germline CDR1 and CDR2 sequences are SGHRS and YFSETQ. V shed 0 bases and J shed 0 bases, with 14 bases lying between them. The CDR3 loop is CASSLGASGPSTDTQYF. DNA for the CDR3: TGCGCCAGCAGCTTGGGGGCGTCAGGGCCTAGCACAGATACGCAGTATTTT.

J is TRBJ2-7 and V is TRBV7-2; 11 nucleotides line up with TRBD1. The CDR3 is 14 residues long. Germline CDR1 and CDR2: SGHTA and FQGNSA. V was clipped by 6 bases and J by 6 bases; unmatched bases: 7. CDR3 amino acids: CASRPRGQGGEQYF. The CDR3 DNA reads TGTGCCAGCAGACCCCGGGGACAGGGGGGCGAGCAGTACTTC.